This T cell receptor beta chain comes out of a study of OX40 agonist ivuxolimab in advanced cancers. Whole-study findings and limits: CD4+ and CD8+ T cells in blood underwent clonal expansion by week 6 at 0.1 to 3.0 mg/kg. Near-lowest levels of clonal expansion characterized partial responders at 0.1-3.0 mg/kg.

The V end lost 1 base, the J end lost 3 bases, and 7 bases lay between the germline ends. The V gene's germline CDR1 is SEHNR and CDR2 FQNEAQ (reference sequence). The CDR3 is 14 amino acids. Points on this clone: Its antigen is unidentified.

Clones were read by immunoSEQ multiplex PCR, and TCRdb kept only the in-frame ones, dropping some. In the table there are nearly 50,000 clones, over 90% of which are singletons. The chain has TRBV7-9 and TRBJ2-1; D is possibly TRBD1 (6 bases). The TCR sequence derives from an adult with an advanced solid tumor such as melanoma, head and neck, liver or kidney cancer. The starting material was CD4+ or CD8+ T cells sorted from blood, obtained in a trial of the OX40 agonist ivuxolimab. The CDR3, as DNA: TGTGCCAGCAGCTTAGTACAGGGCTACAATGAGCAGTTCTTC. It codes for CASSLVQGYNEQFF.